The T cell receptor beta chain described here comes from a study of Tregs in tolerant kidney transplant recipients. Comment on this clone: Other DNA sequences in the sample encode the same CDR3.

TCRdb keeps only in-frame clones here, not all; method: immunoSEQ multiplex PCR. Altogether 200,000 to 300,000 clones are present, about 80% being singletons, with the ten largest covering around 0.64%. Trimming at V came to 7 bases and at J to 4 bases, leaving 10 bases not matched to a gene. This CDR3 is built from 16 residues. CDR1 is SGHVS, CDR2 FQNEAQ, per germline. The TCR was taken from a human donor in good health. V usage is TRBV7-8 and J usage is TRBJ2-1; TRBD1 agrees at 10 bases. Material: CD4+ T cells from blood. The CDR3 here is CASTASPGQGYNEQFF. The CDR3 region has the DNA TGTGCCAGCACCGCCTCCCCGGGACAGGGGTACAATGAGCAGTTCTTC.